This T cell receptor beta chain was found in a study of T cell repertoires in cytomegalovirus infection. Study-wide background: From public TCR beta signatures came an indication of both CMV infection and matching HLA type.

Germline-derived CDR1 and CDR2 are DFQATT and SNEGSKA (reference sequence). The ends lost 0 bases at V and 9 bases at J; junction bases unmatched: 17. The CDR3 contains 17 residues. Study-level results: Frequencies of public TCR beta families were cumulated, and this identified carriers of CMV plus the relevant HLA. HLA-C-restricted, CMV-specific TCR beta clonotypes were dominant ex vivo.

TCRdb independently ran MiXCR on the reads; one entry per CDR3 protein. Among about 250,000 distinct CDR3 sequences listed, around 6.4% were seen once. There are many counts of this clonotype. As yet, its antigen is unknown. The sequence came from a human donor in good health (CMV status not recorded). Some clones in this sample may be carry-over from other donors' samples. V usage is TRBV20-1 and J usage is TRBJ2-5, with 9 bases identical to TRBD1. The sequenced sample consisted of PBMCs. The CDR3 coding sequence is TGCAGTGCTAGAGATTCCCCGACAGGGGGGGTTAGGTCGGCCCAGTACTTC. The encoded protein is CSARDSPTGGVRSAQYF.